The T cell receptor beta chain under discussion was sequenced for a study of CD8 T cells in Susac syndrome. Findings and limits, study-wide: Clonal expansion was missing from Susac syndrome CD4+ T cell repertoires.

Random hexamers served to reverse transcribe roughly 0.45 to 1 ug RNA. Across 54 Vbeta and 13 Jbeta, immunoSEQ multiplex PCR amplified TCR beta CDR3. TCRdb re-derived calls from the immunoSEQ multiplex PCR reads in MiXCR, one entry per CDR3 protein. The sample consists of about 140,000 distinct CDR3 sequences, about 95% of them appearing once. A note on this clonotype: Its antigen is currently unknown.

CD8+ and CD4+ T cells taken from blood had their TCR beta sequenced. All included Susac syndrome patients satisfied recently defined diagnostic criteria for definite or probable disease. The receptor comes from a human donor with Susac syndrome. Sequencing was carried out using CD4+ T cells from PBMCs.

The CDR3 loop reads CASSVSPFTSGGANEQFF. CDR3 nucleotide sequence: TGTGCCAGCAGCGTCTCGCCTTTTACTAGCGGGGGGGCAAATGAGCAGTTCTTC. The chain recombines TRBV9 with TRBJ2-1; the match to TRBD2 covers 13 bases. The CDR3 spans 18 residues. Trimming at V came to 2 bases and at J to 7 bases, leaving 12 bases not matched to a gene. Per germline, CDR1 SGDLS and CDR2 YYNGEE. Full variable domain (missing parts from reference TRBV9 and TRBJ2-1): DSGVTQTPKHLITATGQRVTLRCSPRSGDLSVYWYQQSLDQGLQFLIQYYNGEERAKGNILERFSAQQFPDLHSELNLSSLELGDSALYFCASSVSPFTSGGANEQFFGPGTRLTVL.